This is a list of T cell receptor beta chains from one sample in a study of blood T cell repertoires in COVID-19. Libraries were prepared by immunoSEQ multiplex PCR; TCRdb keeps only in-frame clonotypes and omits some of them. The sample lists approximately 150,000 clones, around 86% occurring once. Sequenced material: peripheral blood. All receptors come from a woman over 75 with COVID-19, enrolled during active disease. Each CDR3 is given with its conserved first and last residue. The D gene is left open where the match is weak. Clone size is stated in some rows and not others, as once, few, many or a class when expanded.

>TRBJ1-1|TRBV3-1/TRBV3-2|-|few
CASSQLGLDAFF
TGTGCCAGCAGCCAACTGGGGCTAGACGCTTTCTTT
>TRBJ1-3|TRBV7-3|TRBD1|-
CASSLGTGYGNTIYF
TGTGCCAGCAGCTTAGGGACAGGCTACGGAAACACCATATATTTT
>TRBJ2-7|TRBV5-1|TRBD1|-
CASSPGQGLWVEQYF
TGCGCCAGCAGCCCAGGACAGGGTCTATGGGTCGAGCAGTACTTC
>TRBJ1-2|TRBV27|TRBD1|-
CASSRDRNYGYTF
TGTGCCAGCAGTAGGGACAGGAACTATGGCTACACCTTC
>TRBJ2-1|TRBV6-1|-|-
CASSERGGAAYNEQFF
TGTGCCAGCAGTGAGAGGGGGGGGGCGGCCTACAATGAGCAGTTCTTC
>TRBJ1-3|TRBV28|-|-
CASSLLTRGAGNTIYF
TGTGCCAGCAGTTTATTAACCCGGGGGGCAGGAAACACCATATATTTT
>TRBJ1-3|TRBV4-2|TRBD1|-
CASSQVSRTGSGQGGTGNTIYF
TGTGCCAGCAGCCAAGTTTCTAGAACTGGCTCTGGACAGGGAGGGACTGGAAACACCATATATTTT
>TRBJ1-5|TRBV7-2|-|-
CASSLNSQISNQPQHF
TGTGCCAGCAGCTTAAACTCACAGATTAGCAATCAGCCCCAGCATTTT
>TRBJ2-7|TRBV19|TRBD2|-
CASSIGTSGNEQYF
TGTGCCAGTAGTATTGGGACTAGCGGGAATGAGCAGTACTTC
>TRBJ1-2|TRBV7-9|-|-
CASSLETPGYTF
TGTGCCAGCAGCTTGGAGACCCCCGGCTACACCTTC
>TRBJ2-6|TRBV19|-|-
CASSIVGQSGANVLTF
TGTGCCAGTAGTATTGTTGGGCAGTCTGGGGCCAACGTCCTGACTTTC
>TRBJ2-7|TRBV5-1|-|-
CASSFGEQYF
TGCGCCAGCAGCTTCGGCGAGCAGTACTTC
>TRBJ1-2|TRBV9|-|-
CASSTRTPGRYGYTF
TGTGCCAGCAGTACCCGAACCCCCGGTCGATATGGCTACACCTTC
>TRBJ2-3|TRBV7-8|-|-
CASSSPLGGTDTQYF
TGTGCCAGCAGCTCCCCGTTGGGAGGCACAGATACGCAGTATTTT
>TRBJ2-5|TRBV20-1|-|-
CSASPGRETQYF
TGCAGTGCTAGTCCAGGCCGGGAGACCCAGTACTTC
>TRBJ2-7|TRBV27|TRBD1|-
CASSAQGAGLLQYF
TGTGCCAGCAGTGCCCAGGGGGCCGGACTCTTACAGTACTTC
>TRBJ1-4|TRBV27|-|-
CASSLTLGATNEKLFF
TGTGCCAGCAGTTTGACTCTAGGAGCAACTAATGAAAAACTGTTTTTT
>TRBJ2-2|TRBV9|TRBD1|-
CASSATGARDTGELFF
TGTGCCAGCAGCGCGACAGGGGCGCGGGACACCGGGGAGCTGTTTTTT
>TRBJ1-4|TRBV15|-|few
CATSREQVGRNEKLFF
TGTGCCACCAGCAGAGAACAGGTCGGACGTAATGAAAAACTGTTTTTT
>TRBJ1-3|TRBV11-3|-|-
CASSLDPTAIYF
TGTGCCAGCAGCTTAGACCCCACGGCCATATATTTT
>TRBJ1-2|TRBV29-1|-|-
CSVTPGDYTF
TGCAGCGTCACACCGGGGGACTACACCTTC
>TRBJ1-4|TRBV28|TRBD1|-
CASSLALQGEKLFF
TGTGCCAGCAGTTTAGCCCTACAGGGGGAAAAACTGTTTTTT
>TRBJ1-1|TRBV6-5|TRBD1|-
CASSYLGQGNTEAFF
TGTGCCAGCAGTTACTTGGGACAGGGAAACACTGAAGCTTTCTTT
>TRBJ1-6|TRBV11-2|-|-
CASSLAGSPLHF
TGTGCCAGCAGCTTAGCCGGTTCACCCCTCCACTTT
>TRBJ1-1|TRBV11-2|-|-
CASSKEGRGDTEAFF
TGTGCCAGCAGCAAAGAGGGGAGGGGCGACACTGAAGCTTTCTTT